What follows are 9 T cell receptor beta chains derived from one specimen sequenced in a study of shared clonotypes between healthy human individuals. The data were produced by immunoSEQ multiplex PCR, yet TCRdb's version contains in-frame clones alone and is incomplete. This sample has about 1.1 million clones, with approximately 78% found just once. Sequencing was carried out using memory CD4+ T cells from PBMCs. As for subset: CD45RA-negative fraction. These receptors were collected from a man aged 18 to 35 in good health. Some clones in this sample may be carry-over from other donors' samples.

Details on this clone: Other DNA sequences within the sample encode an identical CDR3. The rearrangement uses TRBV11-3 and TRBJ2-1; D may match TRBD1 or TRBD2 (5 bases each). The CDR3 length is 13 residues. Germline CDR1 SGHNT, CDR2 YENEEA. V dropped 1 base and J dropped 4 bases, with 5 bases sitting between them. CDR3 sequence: CASSLGGYNEQFF. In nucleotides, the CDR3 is TGTGCCAGCAGCTTAGGGGGGTACAATGAGCAGTTCTTC. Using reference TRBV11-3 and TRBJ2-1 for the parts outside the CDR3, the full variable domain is EAGVVQSPRYKIIEKKQPVAFWCNPISGHNTLYWYLQNLGQGPELLIRYENEEAVDDSQLPKDRFSAERLKGVDSTLKIQPAELGDSAVYLCASSLGGYNEQFFGPGTRLTVL.

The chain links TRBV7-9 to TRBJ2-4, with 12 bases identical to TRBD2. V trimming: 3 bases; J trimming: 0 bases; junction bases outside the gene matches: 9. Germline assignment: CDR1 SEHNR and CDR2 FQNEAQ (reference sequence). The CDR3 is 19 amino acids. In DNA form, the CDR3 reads TGTGCCAGCAGCTTCGGACTAGCGGGACCCACTCTAGCCAAAAACATTCAGTACTTC. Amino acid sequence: CASSFGLAGPTLAKNIQYF.

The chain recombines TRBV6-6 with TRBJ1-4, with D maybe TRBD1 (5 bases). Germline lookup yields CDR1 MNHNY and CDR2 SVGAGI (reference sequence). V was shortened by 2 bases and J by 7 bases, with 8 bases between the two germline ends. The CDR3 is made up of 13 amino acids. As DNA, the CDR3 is TGTGCCAGCAGTTACCTCGGGGCTGAAAAACTGTTTTTT. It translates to CASSYLGAEKLFF.

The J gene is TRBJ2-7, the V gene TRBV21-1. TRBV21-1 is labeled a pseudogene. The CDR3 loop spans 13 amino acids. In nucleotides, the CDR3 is TGTGCCAGCAGCAGACCCTATACCTACGAGCAGTACTTC. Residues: CASSRPYTYEQYF.

CDR3 coding DNA: TGTGCCAGCAGCGTAGGCGGGTGGGAGGGAGTGGAGACCCAGTACTTC. It yields the protein CASSVGGWEGVETQYF. This chain connects TRBV9 to TRBJ2-5, with 7 bases lining up with TRBD2. CDR3 length: 16 residues. Trimming cost V 0 bases and J 5 bases; bases outside gene matches: 10. Germline lookup yields CDR1 SGDLS and CDR2 YYNGEE.

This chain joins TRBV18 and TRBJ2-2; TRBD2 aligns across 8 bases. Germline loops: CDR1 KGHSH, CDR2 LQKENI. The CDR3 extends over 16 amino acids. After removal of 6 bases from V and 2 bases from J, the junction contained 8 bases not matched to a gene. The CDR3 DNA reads TGTGCCAGCTCCCCTGCGGCGGGAGGAAACACCGGGGAGCTGTTTTTT. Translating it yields CASSPAAGGNTGELFF.

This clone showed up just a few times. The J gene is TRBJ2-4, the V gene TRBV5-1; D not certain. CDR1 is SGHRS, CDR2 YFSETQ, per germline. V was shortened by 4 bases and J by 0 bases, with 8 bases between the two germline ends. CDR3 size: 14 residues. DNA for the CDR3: TGCGCCAGCAGCCCCGTGGTAGCCAAAAACATTCAGTACTTC. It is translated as CASSPVVAKNIQYF.

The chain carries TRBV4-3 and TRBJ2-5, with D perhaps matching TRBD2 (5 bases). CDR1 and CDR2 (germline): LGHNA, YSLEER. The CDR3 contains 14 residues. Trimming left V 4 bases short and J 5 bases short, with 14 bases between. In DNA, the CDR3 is TGCGCCAGCAGCCCTGAGGGCGGTCGGGAGACCCAGTACTTC. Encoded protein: CASSPEGGRETQYF.

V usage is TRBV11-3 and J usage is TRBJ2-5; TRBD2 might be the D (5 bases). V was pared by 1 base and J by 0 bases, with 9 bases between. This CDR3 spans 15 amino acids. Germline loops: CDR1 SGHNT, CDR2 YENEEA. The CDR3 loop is CASSLGGGHQETQYF. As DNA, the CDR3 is TGTGCCAGCAGCTTAGGTGGAGGACACCAAGAGACCCAGTACTTC.